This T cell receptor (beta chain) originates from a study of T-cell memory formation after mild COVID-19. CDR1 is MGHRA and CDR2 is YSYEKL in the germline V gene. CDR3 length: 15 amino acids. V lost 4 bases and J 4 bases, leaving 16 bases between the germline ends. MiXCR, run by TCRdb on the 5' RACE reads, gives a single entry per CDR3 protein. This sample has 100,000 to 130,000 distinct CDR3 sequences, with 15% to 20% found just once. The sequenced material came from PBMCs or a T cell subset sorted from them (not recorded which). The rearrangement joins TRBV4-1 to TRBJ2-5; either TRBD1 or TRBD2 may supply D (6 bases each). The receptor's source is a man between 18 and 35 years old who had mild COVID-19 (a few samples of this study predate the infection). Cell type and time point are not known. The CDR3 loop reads CASSLSGAIRETQYF. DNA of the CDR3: TGCGCCAGCAGCCTATCGGGGGCCATCAGAGAGACCCAGTACTTC.